This T cell receptor beta chain was obtained from a study of blood T cell repertoires in COVID-19. As originally analysed: The assay estimated nucleated cells by amplifying reference gene primers. Sequencing was performed with immunoSEQ multiplex PCR; in TCRdb, only in-frame clones are kept and a portion is missing. D and trimming come from the DNA, and the V and J calls and clone size come from that table. The sample has 200,000 to 300,000 clones, about 87% seen once. The V and J ends lost 3 bases and 4 bases respectively, with 12 bases between them. The CDR3 is 13 residues long. Germline V gene lookup returns CDR1 SQVTM and CDR2 ANQGSEA. Each participant's cohort was designated according to participant-reported clinical history.

Sequencing input: PBMCs or T cells enriched from blood (not recorded which). This clonotype was sampled from a woman aged 40 to 50 with acute COVID-19. The chain links TRBV29-1 to TRBJ1-1; D uncertain. CDR3 bases: TGCAGCGTTGACGCCCCAGGATTCACTGAAGCTTTCTTT. Encoded protein: CSVDAPGFTEAFF.